The table lists the clone carrying this T cell receptor (beta chain) with a few counts. Its antigen is currently unknown. This entry belongs to a study of OX40 agonist ivuxolimab in advanced cancers. Regarding the study as a whole: Low normalized T-cell clonal expansion also characterized some of the nonresponders. Expanded clones belonging to CD8+ T cells outnumbered, on average, those of CD4+.

The CDR3 contains 17 residues. The trim removed 3 bases at V and 8 bases at J, leaving 15 bases unmatched. CDR1 SEHNR and CDR2 FQNEAQ come from the germline V gene (reference sequence). The data were produced by immunoSEQ multiplex PCR, yet TCRdb's version contains in-frame clones alone and is incomplete. The sample consists of around 15,000 clones, roughly 79% of them appearing once. The V and J genes are TRBV7-9 and TRBJ1-1; 10 bases align to TRBD1. This sequence originates from an adult with an advanced solid tumor such as melanoma, head and neck, liver or kidney cancer. Specimen: CD4+ or CD8+ T cells sorted from blood, collected in a trial of the OX40 agonist ivuxolimab. CDR3 in amino acids: CASSFAPGQGYPSEAFF. The CDR3, as DNA: TGTGCCAGCAGCTTCGCCCCGGGACAGGGGTACCCGTCGGAAGCTTTCTTT.